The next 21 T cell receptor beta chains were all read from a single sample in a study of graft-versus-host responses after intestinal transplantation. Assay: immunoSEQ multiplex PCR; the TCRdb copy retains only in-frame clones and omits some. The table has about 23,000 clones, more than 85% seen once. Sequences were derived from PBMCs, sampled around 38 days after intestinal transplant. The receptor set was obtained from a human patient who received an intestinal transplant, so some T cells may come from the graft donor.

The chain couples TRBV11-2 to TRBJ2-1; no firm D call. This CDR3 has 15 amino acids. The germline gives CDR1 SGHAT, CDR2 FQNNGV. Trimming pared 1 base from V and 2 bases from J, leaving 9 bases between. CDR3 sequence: CASSLGTVPYNEQFF. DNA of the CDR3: TGTGCCAGCAGCTTAGGGACGGTACCCTACAATGAGCAGTTCTTC.

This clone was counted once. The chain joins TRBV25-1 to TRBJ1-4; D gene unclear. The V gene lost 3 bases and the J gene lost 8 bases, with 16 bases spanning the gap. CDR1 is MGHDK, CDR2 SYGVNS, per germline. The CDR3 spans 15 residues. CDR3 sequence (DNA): TGTGCCAGCAGTGATGAGTGGTCAGCTGGGGAAAAACTGTTTTTT. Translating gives CASSDEWSAGEKLFF.

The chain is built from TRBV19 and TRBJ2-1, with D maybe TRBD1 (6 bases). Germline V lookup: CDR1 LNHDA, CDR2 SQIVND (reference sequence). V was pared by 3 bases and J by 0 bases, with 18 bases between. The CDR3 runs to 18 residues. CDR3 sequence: CASSMTGPPISSYNEQFF. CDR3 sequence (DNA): TGTGCCAGTAGTATGACAGGACCGCCGATTAGCTCCTACAATGAGCAGTTCTTC.

CDR3 in DNA: TGTGCCAGCAGCGTAGAGATGGGGGGGCCTCGCTCACCCCTCCACTTT. This gives the protein CASSVEMGGPRSPLHF. The chain links TRBV9 to TRBJ1-6, with D perhaps matching TRBD1 (6 bases). CDR3 length: 16 amino acids. V was pared by 0 bases and J by 10 bases, with 17 bases between. The germline gives CDR1 SGDLS, CDR2 YYNGEE.

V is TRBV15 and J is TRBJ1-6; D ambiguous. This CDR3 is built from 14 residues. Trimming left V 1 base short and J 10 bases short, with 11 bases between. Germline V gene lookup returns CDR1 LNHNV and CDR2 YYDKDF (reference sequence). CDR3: CATSRGFRPSPLHF. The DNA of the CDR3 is TGTGCCACCAGCAGAGGCTTCAGGCCCTCACCCCTCCACTTT.

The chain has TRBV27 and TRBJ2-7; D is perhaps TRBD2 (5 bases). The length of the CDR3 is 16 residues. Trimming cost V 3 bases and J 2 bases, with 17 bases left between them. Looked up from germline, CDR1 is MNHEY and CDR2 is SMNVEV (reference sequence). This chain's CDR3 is CASSLQRRTGTYEQYF. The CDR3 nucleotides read TGTGCCAGCAGTTTGCAACGGAGGACGGGAACCTACGAGCAGTACTTC.

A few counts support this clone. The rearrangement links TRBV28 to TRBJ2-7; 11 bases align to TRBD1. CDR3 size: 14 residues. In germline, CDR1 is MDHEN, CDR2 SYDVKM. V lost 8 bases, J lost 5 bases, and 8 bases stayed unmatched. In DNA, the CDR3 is TGTGCCAGCGATACCGGGACAGGGGGAGACGAGCAGTACTTC. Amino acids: CASDTGTGGDEQYF. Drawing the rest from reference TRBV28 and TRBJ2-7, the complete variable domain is DVKVTQSSRYLVKRTGEKVFLECVQDMDHENMFWYRQDPGLGLRLIYFSYDVKMKEKGDIPEGYSVSREKKERFSLILESASTNQTSMYLCASDTGTGGDEQYFGPGTRLTVT.

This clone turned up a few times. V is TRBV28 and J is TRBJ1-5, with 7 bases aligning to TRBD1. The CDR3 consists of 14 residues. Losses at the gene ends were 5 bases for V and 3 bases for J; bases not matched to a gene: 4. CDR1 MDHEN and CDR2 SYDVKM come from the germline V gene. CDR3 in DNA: TGTGCCAGCAGTGGGGACAGTGCCAATCAGCCCCAGCATTTT. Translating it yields CASSGDSANQPQHF.

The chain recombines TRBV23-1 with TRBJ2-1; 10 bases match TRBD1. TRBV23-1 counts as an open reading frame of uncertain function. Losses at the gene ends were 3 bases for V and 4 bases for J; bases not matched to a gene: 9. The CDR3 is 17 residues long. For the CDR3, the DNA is TGCGCCAGCAGTCATTCCCCTAGGGGACAGGGGTACAATGAGCAGTTCTTC. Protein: CASSHSPRGQGYNEQFF.

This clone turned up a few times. This CDR3 reads CASSQLANNEQFF. In DNA, the CDR3 is TGTGCCAGCAGCCAGCTAGCCAACAATGAGCAGTTCTTC. The genes are TRBV11-3 and TRBJ2-1; TRBD2 is a possible D gene (5 bases). Germline CDR1 reads SGHNT; CDR2 reads YENEEA. Trimming left V 5 bases short and J 5 bases short, with 10 bases between. This CDR3 region has 13 residues.

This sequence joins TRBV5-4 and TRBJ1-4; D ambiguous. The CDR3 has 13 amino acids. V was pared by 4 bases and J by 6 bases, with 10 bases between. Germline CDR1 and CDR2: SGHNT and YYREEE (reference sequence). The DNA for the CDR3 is TGTGCCAGCAGCCTCGGAGCTTATGAAAAACTGTTTTTT. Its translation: CASSLGAYEKLFF.

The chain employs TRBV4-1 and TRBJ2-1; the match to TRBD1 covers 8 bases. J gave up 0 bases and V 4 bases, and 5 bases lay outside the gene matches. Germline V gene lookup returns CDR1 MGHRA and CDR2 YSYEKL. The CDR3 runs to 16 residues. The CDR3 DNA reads TGCGCCAGCAGCCCACAGGGGGGAGGCTCCTACAATGAGCAGTTCTTC. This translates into CASSPQGGGSYNEQFF.

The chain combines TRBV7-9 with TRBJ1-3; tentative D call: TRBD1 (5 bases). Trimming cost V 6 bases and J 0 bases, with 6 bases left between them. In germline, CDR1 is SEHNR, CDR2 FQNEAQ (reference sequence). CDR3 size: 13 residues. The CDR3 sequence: CASRGDSGNTIYF. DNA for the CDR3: TGTGCCAGCAGGGGGGACTCTGGAAACACCATATATTTT.

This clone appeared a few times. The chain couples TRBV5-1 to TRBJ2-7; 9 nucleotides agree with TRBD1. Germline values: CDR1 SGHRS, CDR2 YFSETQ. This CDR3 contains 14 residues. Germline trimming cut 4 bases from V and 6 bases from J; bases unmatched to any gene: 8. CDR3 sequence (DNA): TGCGCCAGCAGCGCTCGGGACAGGGTCGGCGAGCAGTACTTC. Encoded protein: CASSARDRVGEQYF. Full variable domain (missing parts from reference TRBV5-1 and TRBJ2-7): KAGVTQTPRYLIKTRGQQVTLSCSPISGHRSVSWYQQTPGQGLQFLFEYFSETQRNKGNFPGRFSGRQFSNSRSEMNVSTLELGDSALYLCASSARDRVGEQYFGPGTRLTVT.

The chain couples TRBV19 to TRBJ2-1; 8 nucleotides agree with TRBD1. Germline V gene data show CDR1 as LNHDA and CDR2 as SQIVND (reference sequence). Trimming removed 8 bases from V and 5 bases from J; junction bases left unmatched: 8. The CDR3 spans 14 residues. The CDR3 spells CASGGGQGNNEQFF. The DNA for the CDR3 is TGTGCCAGTGGGGGCGGACAGGGTAACAATGAGCAGTTCTTC.

The CDR3 protein is CASREPTGAYEQYF. The CDR3 bases are TGTGCCAGCAGAGAACCGACAGGGGCCTACGAGCAGTACTTC. V and J are TRBV2 and TRBJ2-7, with TRBD1 identical over 8 bases. This CDR3 spans 14 amino acids. Germline values: CDR1 SNHLY, CDR2 FYNNEI. The trim removed 6 bases at V and 2 bases at J, leaving 6 bases unmatched.

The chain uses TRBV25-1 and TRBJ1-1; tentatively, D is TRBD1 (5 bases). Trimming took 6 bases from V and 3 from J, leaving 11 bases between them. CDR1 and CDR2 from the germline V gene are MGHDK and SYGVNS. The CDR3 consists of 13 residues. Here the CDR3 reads CASSPGGDTEAFF. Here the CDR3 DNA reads TGTGCCAGCAGCCCCGGGGGGGACACTGAAGCTTTCTTT.

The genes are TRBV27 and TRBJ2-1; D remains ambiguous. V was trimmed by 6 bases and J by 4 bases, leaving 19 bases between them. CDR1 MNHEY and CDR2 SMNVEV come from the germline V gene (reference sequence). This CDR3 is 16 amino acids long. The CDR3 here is CASSLAHVLGYNEQFF. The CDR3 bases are TGTGCCAGCAGCTTGGCCCATGTCTTGGGTTACAATGAGCAGTTCTTC.

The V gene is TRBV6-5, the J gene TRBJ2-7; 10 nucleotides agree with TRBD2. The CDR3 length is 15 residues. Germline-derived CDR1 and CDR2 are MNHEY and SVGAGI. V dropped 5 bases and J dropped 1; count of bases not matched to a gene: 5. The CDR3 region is CASSVETSGSYEQYF. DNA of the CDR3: TGTGCCAGCAGTGTGGAGACTAGCGGGTCCTACGAGCAGTACTTC.

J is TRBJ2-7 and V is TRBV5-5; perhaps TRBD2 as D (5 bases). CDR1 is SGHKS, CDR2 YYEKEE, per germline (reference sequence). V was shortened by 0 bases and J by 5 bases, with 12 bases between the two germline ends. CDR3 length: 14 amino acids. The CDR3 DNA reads TGTGCCAGCAGCTTGGTCCGGGCCGGGGACGAGCAGTACTTC. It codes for CASSLVRAGDEQYF.

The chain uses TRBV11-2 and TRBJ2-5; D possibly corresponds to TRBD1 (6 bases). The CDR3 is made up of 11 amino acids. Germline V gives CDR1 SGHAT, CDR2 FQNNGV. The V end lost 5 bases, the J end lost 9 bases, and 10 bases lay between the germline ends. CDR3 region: CASSLNRAQYF. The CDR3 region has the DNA TGTGCCAGCAGCCTCAACAGGGCCCAGTACTTC.